Listed below are T cell receptor beta chains from one sample, sequenced in a study of human T cells and chemical hapten exposure. TCRdb processed the RACE reads anew with MiXCR; each CDR3 protein has one entry. The repertoire consists of 75,000 to 100,000 distinct CDR3 sequences, with 7.5% to 10% occurring once and the leading ten covering more than 2%. Sequencing used whole blood, obtained in connection with sensitization to the hapten diphenylcyclopropenone (DPC). Receptors originate from a woman aged 40 to 55 with alopecia areata. Some clones in this sample may be carry-over from other donors' samples. Both conserved end residues are trimmed from each CDR3.

>TRBV7-3|TRBJ2-1
ASSLRLAGSTDEQF
>TRBV20-1|TRBJ1-5
SASVGIGNQPQH
>TRBV5-6|TRBJ1-2
ASSLVGAQFNGYT
>TRBV18|TRBJ1-1
ASSPPSMNTEAF
>TRBV28|TRBJ2-1
ASTGSSYNEQF
>TRBV20-1|TRBJ2-2
SARAPKREWNTGELF
>TRBV28|TRBJ2-7
ASSPDGSSYEQY
>TRBV5-1|TRBJ1-6
ASRAVGERSPLH
>TRBV7-9|TRBJ1-6
ASSLTAKGSYNSPLH
>TRBV29-1|TRBJ2-7
SAADNSYEQY
>TRBV5-4|TRBJ2-2
ASTWTLAGTGELF
>TRBV18|TRBJ1-2
ASSLQGANYGYT
>TRBV28|TRBJ2-7
ASRVHRGGTYEQY
>TRBV5-1|TRBJ2-5
ASMTGPQETQY
>TRBV7-8|TRBJ1-1
ASSLSGQSNTEAF
>TRBV27|TRBJ1-5
ASSYRAGTDQPQH
>TRBV28|TRBJ1-5
AIEQGNQPQH
>TRBV6-2/TRBV6-3|TRBJ2-7
ASSYSGRYEQY
>TRBV7-2|TRBJ2-5
ASSLYGNQETQY
>TRBV5-1|TRBJ2-1
ASSLATGQSYNEQF
>TRBV7-9|TRBJ2-3
ASRLTPGLAGSTDTQY
>TRBV4-3|TRBJ2-3
ASSQEGQGADTQY
>TRBV24-1|TRBJ2-2
ATSDPGLAGELF
>TRBV6-4|TRBJ2-3
ASSQARKPLLDTQY
>TRBV18|TRBJ1-5
ASSPRRTGGDSNQPQH
>TRBV5-1|TRBJ2-1
ASSLWDRGYNEQF
>TRBV6-5|TRBJ2-7
ASRKRERDEQY
>TRBV9|TRBJ2-2
ASSAHRGRGTGELF
>TRBV30|TRBJ2-7
AWSVDTVSYEQY
>TRBV7-2|TRBJ2-7
ASSPDLYEQY
>TRBV20-1|TRBJ2-2
SARDWGLSTGELF
>TRBV6-1|TRBJ1-3
ASSPDRVTGNTIY
>TRBV7-2|TRBJ2-7
ASSSGGVRRAGYEQY
>TRBV20-1|TRBJ2-3
SASRLSTPTDTQY
>TRBV9|TRBJ2-1
ASSVGRLSYNEQF
>TRBV29-1|TRBJ2-1
SVEEGSYNEQF
>TRBV24-1|TRBJ1-2
ATRGGAGGYT
>TRBV27|TRBJ2-7
ASSLFDSSYEQY
>TRBV7-9|TRBJ2-1
ASTFAIGGYDEQF
>TRBV5-5|TRBJ1-2
ASSLLMDGYT
>TRBV7-3|TRBJ2-5
ASSSTTGLEETQY
>TRBV19|TRBJ2-3
ASSNFPGAWTDTQY
>TRBV5-1|TRBJ2-1
ASSLAPTGVTLGEQF
>TRBV20-1|TRBJ1-1
SASPRGRAAGNTEAF
>TRBV4-2|TRBJ2-5
ASSQEPKKTGKETQY
>TRBV20-1|TRBJ2-1
SAPTSGRGGNNEQF
>TRBV12-3/TRBV12-4|TRBJ2-7
ASMKGRSSYEQY
>TRBV9|TRBJ1-5
ASSVDGAVYQPQH
>TRBV5-4|TRBJ2-3
ASSGLTSGSIDTQY
>TRBV9|TRBJ2-3
ASSVQAGPSTDTQY
>TRBV28|TRBJ2-6
ASSPGRTGGSRGANVLT
>TRBV10-3|TRBJ1-1
AISEKSGNTEAF